A single sample is the source of the 8 T cell receptor beta chains below, sequenced in a study of blood T cell repertoires in COVID-19. This table comes from immunoSEQ multiplex PCR, and its TCRdb copy is limited to in-frame clones, with some not included. The repertoire holds about 220,000 clones, with about 86% as singletons. The source material was PBMCs or T cells enriched from blood (not recorded which). These receptors all stem from a woman between 40 and 50 years old with acute COVID-19.

This clone was counted only a few times. Within the sample, other DNA sequences also encode this same CDR3. The chain carries TRBV5-1 and TRBJ2-1; no reliable D call. The CDR3 totals 15 residues. Trimming removed 0 bases at V and 0 bases at J, with 7 bases between. Germline CDR1 and CDR2: SGHRS and YFSETQ. This chain's CDR3 is CASSLGRSSYNEQFF. CDR3 nucleotides: TGCGCCAGCAGCTTGGGGCGGAGCTCCTACAATGAGCAGTTCTTC.

This sequence joins TRBV5-1 and TRBJ1-1, with TRBD1 matching 8 bases. Germline V gene sequence: CDR1 SGHRS, CDR2 YFSETQ. This CDR3 has 16 residues. With 4 bases clipped from V and 2 bases from J, the junction kept 10 bases outside the gene matches. The CDR3, as DNA: TGCGCCAGCAGCGCCCGGACAGGGAGGGGAAACACTGAAGCTTTCTTT. The encoded protein is CASSARTGRGNTEAFF.

The chain is built from TRBV20-1 and TRBJ2-7; TRBD2 matches 8 bases. The V gene end was trimmed by 3 bases and the J gene end by 0 bases; junction bases not matched to a gene: 4. The germline gives CDR1 DFQATT, CDR2 SNEGSKA (reference sequence). This CDR3 has 14 residues. CDR3: CSASGGGRSYEQYF. DNA of the CDR3: TGCAGTGCTAGTGGCGGGGGGCGCTCCTACGAGCAGTACTTC.

The chain carries TRBV10-3 and TRBJ2-1, with TRBD2 matching over 7 bases. Per germline, CDR1 ENHRY and CDR2 SYGVKD. V was pared by 0 bases and J by 2 bases, with 7 bases of the junction left unmatched. The CDR3 totals 17 residues. The CDR3 sequence is CAISESSIGRPYNEQFF. Here the CDR3 DNA reads TGTGCCATCAGTGAGTCGTCTATCGGGAGGCCCTACAATGAGCAGTTCTTC.

The V call is TRBV19, the J call TRBJ2-4; TRBD1 matches at 9 bases. The CDR3 consists of 15 residues. The junction had 9 bases not matched to a gene; V was cut back by 5 bases and J by 7 bases. CDR1 LNHDA and CDR2 SQIVND come from the germline V gene (reference sequence). The CDR3 DNA follows: TGTGCCAGTAGTGGCCATACAGGGGGCGAGAACATTCAGTACTTC. Translation: CASSGHTGGENIQYF.

The rearrangement joins TRBV5-1 to TRBJ2-5; maybe TRBD1 (5 bases). Per the germline V gene, CDR1 is SGHRS and CDR2 is YFSETQ. The CDR3 spans 16 residues. V was cut by 1 base and J by 2 bases, with 15 bases left in between. The CDR3 sequence: CASSLIPAGSQETQYF. The CDR3 DNA follows: TGCGCCAGCAGCTTGATCCCAGCAGGGTCTCAAGAGACCCAGTACTTC.

The rearrangement joins TRBV6-1 to TRBJ2-7, with a weak D call TRBD2 (6 bases). Germline V lookup: CDR1 MNHNS, CDR2 SASEGT. V was cut by 2 bases and J by 9 bases, with 23 bases left in between. CDR3 length equals 16 residues. This CDR3 reads CASSERGGGRAPGQYF. In nucleotides, the CDR3 is TGTGCCAGCAGTGAAAGGGGCGGAGGGAGAGCCCCCGGGCAGTACTTC.

The chain has TRBV7-9 and TRBJ2-1, with 7 bases lining up with TRBD1. Unmatched junction bases numbered 9, after V lost 5 bases and J lost 8 bases. CDR3 length: 14 amino acids. Per germline, CDR1 SEHNR and CDR2 FQNEAQ (reference sequence). The CDR3: CASSGQRQGHEQFF. As DNA, the CDR3 is TGTGCCAGCAGCGGGCAGCGACAGGGCCATGAGCAGTTCTTC. The whole variable domain, remainder taken from reference TRBV7-9 and TRBJ2-1, is DTGVSQNPRHKITKRGQNVTFRCDPISEHNRLYWYRQTLGQGPEFLTYFQNEAQLEKSRLLSDRFSAERPKGSFSTLEIQRTEQGDSAMYLCASSGQRQGHEQFFGPGTRLTVL.